This is a list of T cell receptor beta chains from one sample in a study of OX40 agonist ivuxolimab in advanced cancers. Assay: immunoSEQ multiplex PCR; the TCRdb copy retains only in-frame clones and omits some. In the table there are around 66,000 clones, roughly 80% of which are singletons. This sample comprised CD4+ or CD8+ T cells sorted from blood, obtained in a trial of the OX40 agonist ivuxolimab. The receptors were gathered from an adult with an advanced solid tumor such as melanoma, head and neck, liver or kidney cancer. Both conserved end residues are part of each CDR3. Fields, in order: J gene, CDR3 length, V gene, D gene, CDR3 protein, CDR3 DNA. D genes are given only for firm matches.

J gene: TRBJ2-3; CDR3 length: 17; V gene: TRBV7-8; D gene: TRBD2; CDR3 protein: CASSIRVSGGVSDTQYF; CDR3 DNA: TGTGCCAGCAGCATAAGGGTTAGCGGGGGGGTATCAGATACGCAGTATTTT
J gene: TRBJ1-2; CDR3 length: 12; V gene: TRBV6-5; D gene: .; CDR3 protein: CASSTTDYGYTF; CDR3 DNA: TGTGCCAGCAGTACAACGGATTATGGCTACACCTTC
J gene: TRBJ1-2; CDR3 length: 13; V gene: TRBV19; D gene: TRBD1; CDR3 protein: CASSIDRAYGYTF; CDR3 DNA: TGTGCCAGTAGTATCGACAGGGCCTATGGCTACACCTTC
J gene: TRBJ1-4; CDR3 length: 15; V gene: TRBV28; D gene: .; CDR3 protein: CASSFLAGRNEKLFF; CDR3 DNA: TGTGCCAGCAGTTTTTTAGCGGGTAGGAATGAAAAACTGTTTTTT
J gene: TRBJ2-4; CDR3 length: 17; V gene: TRBV6-1; D gene: TRBD2; CDR3 protein: CASSEEGGGVSKNIQYF; CDR3 DNA: TGTGCCAGCAGTGAAGAGGGCGGGGGGGTATCCAAAAACATTCAGTACTTC
J gene: TRBJ1-3; CDR3 length: 16; V gene: TRBV4-3; D gene: TRBD1; CDR3 protein: CASSHGQGNSGNTIYF; CDR3 DNA: TGCGCCAGCAGCCACGGACAGGGAAACTCTGGAAACACCATATATTTT
J gene: TRBJ2-7; CDR3 length: 16; V gene: TRBV23-1; D gene: TRBD2; CDR3 protein: CASSFGHARGVYEQYF; CDR3 DNA: TGCGCCAGCAGTTTCGGTCACGCCCGGGGGGTGTACGAGCAGTACTTC
J gene: TRBJ1-1; CDR3 length: 14; V gene: TRBV5-1; D gene: TRBD1; CDR3 protein: CASSYTGGELEAFF; CDR3 DNA: TGCGCCAGCAGCTATACAGGGGGCGAACTTGAAGCTTTCTTT
J gene: TRBJ1-2; CDR3 length: 14; V gene: TRBV27; D gene: TRBD1; CDR3 protein: CASSPTGRVYGYTF; CDR3 DNA: TGTGCCAGCAGTCCGACAGGGCGCGTCTATGGCTACACCTTC
J gene: TRBJ2-3; CDR3 length: 13; V gene: TRBV7-8; D gene: .; CDR3 protein: CASSARQTDTQYF; CDR3 DNA: TGTGCCAGCAGCGCAAGACAGACAGATACGCAGTATTTT